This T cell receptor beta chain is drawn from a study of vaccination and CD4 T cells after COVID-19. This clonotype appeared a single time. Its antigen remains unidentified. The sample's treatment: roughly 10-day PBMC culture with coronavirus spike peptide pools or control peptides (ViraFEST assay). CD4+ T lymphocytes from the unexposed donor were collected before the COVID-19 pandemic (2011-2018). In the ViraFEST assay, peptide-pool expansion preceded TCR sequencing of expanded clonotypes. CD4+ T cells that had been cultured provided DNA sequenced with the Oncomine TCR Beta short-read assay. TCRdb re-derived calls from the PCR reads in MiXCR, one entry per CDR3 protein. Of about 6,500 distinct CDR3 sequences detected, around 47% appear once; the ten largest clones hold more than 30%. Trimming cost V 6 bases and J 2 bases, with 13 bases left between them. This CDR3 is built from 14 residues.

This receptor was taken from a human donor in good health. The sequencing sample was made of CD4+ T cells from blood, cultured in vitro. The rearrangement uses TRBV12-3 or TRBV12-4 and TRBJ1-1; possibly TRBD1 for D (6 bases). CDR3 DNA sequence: TGTGCCAGCAGGGACAGAGACCACAACACTGAAGCTTTCTTT. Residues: CASRDRDHNTEAFF.